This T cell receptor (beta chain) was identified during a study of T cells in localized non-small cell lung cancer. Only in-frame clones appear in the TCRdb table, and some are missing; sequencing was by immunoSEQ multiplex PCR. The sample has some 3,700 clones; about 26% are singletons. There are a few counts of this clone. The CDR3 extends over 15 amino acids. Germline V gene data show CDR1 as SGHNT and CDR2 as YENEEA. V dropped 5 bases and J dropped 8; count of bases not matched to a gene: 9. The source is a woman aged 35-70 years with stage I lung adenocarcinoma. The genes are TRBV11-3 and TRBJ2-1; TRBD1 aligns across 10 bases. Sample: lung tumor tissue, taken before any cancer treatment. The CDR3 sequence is CASSQSGQGNYEQFF. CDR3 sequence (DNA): TGTGCCAGCAGCCAGTCGGGACAGGGGAATTATGAGCAGTTCTTC. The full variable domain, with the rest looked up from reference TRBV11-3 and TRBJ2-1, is EAGVVQSPRYKIIEKKQPVAFWCNPISGHNTLYWYLQNLGQGPELLIRYENEEAVDDSQLPKDRFSAERLKGVDSTLKIQPAELGDSAVYLCASSQSGQGNYEQFFGPGTRLTVL.